The next 23 T cell receptor beta chains were all read from a single sample in a study of neurological immune-mediated disorders. The time point is: longitudinal time-point 3. TCRdb called the 5' RACE reads again in MiXCR, with one record for every CDR3 protein. The table includes around 100,000 distinct CDR3 sequences, roughly a tenth detected once. The sample comprised PBMCs. All receptors derive from a female donor with HTLV-1-associated myelopathy (HAM/TSP).

The chain uses TRBV20-1 and TRBJ2-5; TRBD1 or TRBD2 may be the D gene (5 bases each). CDR3 length: 16 amino acids. V was clipped by 0 bases and J by 6 bases, with 20 bases between them. CDR1 and CDR2 (germline): DFQATT, SNEGSKA (reference sequence). The CDR3 region is CSARDPTRDGAKTQYF. The CDR3, as DNA: TGCAGTGCTAGAGACCCGACCCGGGACGGAGCGAAGACCCAGTACTTC.

This clonotype was counted ten times or more. This chain joins TRBV5-1 and TRBJ2-1; possible D gene TRBD2, 6 bases. CDR3 length: 15 amino acids. Germline V lookup: CDR1 SGHRS, CDR2 YFSETQ. Trimming cost V 4 bases and J 6 bases, with 17 bases left between them. The chain's CDR3 is CASSPEPGLVNEQFF. Written as DNA, the CDR3 is TGCGCCAGCAGCCCGGAACCGGGACTCGTCAATGAGCAGTTCTTC.

In its sample, this clonotype was seen many times. This chain joins TRBV5-1 and TRBJ2-3, with 13 bases identical to TRBD2. CDR3 length: 17 residues. Germline V gene lookup returns CDR1 SGHRS and CDR2 YFSETQ. Trimming at V came to 4 bases and at J to 6 bases, leaving 11 bases not matched to a gene. The CDR3 loop reads CASSPLTSGGMTDTQYF. CDR3 nucleotide sequence: TGCGCCAGCAGCCCGCTGACTAGCGGGGGGATGACCGATACGCAGTATTTT. Combining the CDR3 with reference TRBV5-1 and TRBJ2-3 gives the whole variable domain KAGVTQTPRYLIKTRGQQVTLSCSPISGHRSVSWYQQTPGQGLQFLFEYFSETQRNKGNFPGRFSGRQFSNSRSEMNVSTLELGDSALYLCASSPLTSGGMTDTQYFGPGTRLTVL.

This clonotype was found many times. The V call is TRBV20-1, the J call TRBJ2-5, with 7 bases aligning to TRBD2. The germline CDR1 and CDR2 sequences are DFQATT and SNEGSKA (reference sequence). The CDR3 consists of 15 residues. V dropped 3 bases and J dropped 5; count of bases not matched to a gene: 12. CDR3 protein: CSASAALATGETQYF. The CDR3 region has the DNA TGCAGTGCTAGTGCTGCACTAGCGACTGGGGAGACCCAGTACTTC.

This clonotype was picked up many times. CDR3 coding DNA: TGTGCCAGCAGGACGGGGGGGGTAACAGATACGCAGTATTTT. Encoded protein: CASRTGGVTDTQYF. The genes are TRBV6-6 and TRBJ2-3; the match to TRBD2 covers 8 bases. This CDR3 has 14 amino acids. Trimming at V came to 6 bases and at J to 3 bases, leaving 5 bases not matched to a gene. CDR1 and CDR2 (germline): MNHNY, SVGAGI (reference sequence).

This clonotype occurred many times. V usage is TRBV20-1 and J usage is TRBJ2-7, with TRBD1 matching 10 bases. The germline gives CDR1 DFQATT, CDR2 SNEGSKA (reference sequence). This CDR3 spans 17 amino acids. After removal of 5 bases from V and 4 bases from J, the junction contained 17 bases not matched to a gene. CDR3 coding DNA: TGCAGTGCTCAGGGACGACGAATTAGGGACAGGGGTTACGAGCAGTACTTC. This codes for CSAQGRRIRDRGYEQYF.

The chain carries TRBV20-1 and TRBJ1-4; D ambiguous. V lost 1 base, J lost 7 bases, and 19 bases lay in between. CDR3 length equals 16 residues. Germline-derived CDR1 and CDR2 are DFQATT and SNEGSKA (reference sequence). The CDR3 reads CSARVVGPASSEKLFF. The CDR3 coding sequence is TGCAGTGCTAGAGTAGTAGGGCCTGCATCGAGTGAAAAACTGTTTTTT.

On this clonotype itself: A much bigger clone sits one base away, suggesting this may be a read error. The chain carries TRBV20-1 and TRBJ2-3; 10 positions agree with TRBD2. Per the germline V gene, CDR1 is DFQATT and CDR2 is SNEGSKA (reference sequence). V dropped 2 bases and J dropped 3; count of bases not matched to a gene: 5. The CDR3 extends over 15 amino acids. The CDR3 protein is CSARSTSGATDTQYF. The CDR3 region has the DNA TGCAGTGCTAGAAGCACTAGCGGGGCGACAGATACGCAGTATTTT.

This clonotype was observed at least ten times. The rearrangement links TRBV27 to TRBJ2-1; 8 positions match TRBD2. The CDR3 is made up of 14 amino acids. Germline values: CDR1 MNHEY, CDR2 SMNVEV (reference sequence). J lost 7 bases, V lost 2 bases, and 4 bases had no gene match. The CDR3, as DNA: TGTGCCAGCAGTTTAGGAGCGGGGGTAAATGAGCAGTTCTTC. Translated, it gives CASSLGAGVNEQFF.

This clonotype was detected a few times. The chain has TRBV20-1 and TRBJ2-1; perhaps TRBD2 as D (6 bases). From germline, CDR1 is DFQATT and CDR2 SNEGSKA (reference sequence). CDR3 length equals 16 residues. The V and J ends lost 1 base and 0 bases respectively, with 13 bases between them. Here the CDR3 DNA reads TGCAGTGCTAGAGGGGTAGCCGGGAGCTCCTACAATGAGCAGTTCTTC. Translated, it gives CSARGVAGSSYNEQFF.

This clonotype was found many times. The chain uses TRBV28 and TRBJ1-5, with a weak D call TRBD1 (6 bases). CDR1 and CDR2 (germline): MDHEN, SYDVKM. This CDR3 has 15 residues. V lost 4 bases and J lost 2, with 12 bases in between. The CDR3 sequence is CASSSGQLGNQPQHF. CDR3 coding DNA: TGTGCCAGCAGTTCCGGACAGCTCGGCAATCAGCCCCAGCATTTT.

V gene TRBV29-1 combines with J gene TRBJ2-6; D is unresolved. Per germline, CDR1 SQVTM and CDR2 ANQGSEA. The V gene lost 6 bases and the J gene lost 6 bases, with 12 bases spanning the gap. This CDR3 is 13 amino acids long. CDR3 DNA: TGCAGCGTAGACTTCTCTTTGGCCAACGTCCTGACTTTC. It encodes CSVDFSLANVLTF.

This clonotype has ten or more counts. The V and J genes are TRBV9 and TRBJ1-3; tentatively, D is TRBD1 (5 bases). Germline lookup yields CDR1 SGDLS and CDR2 YYNGEE. The length of the CDR3 is 19 residues. V lost 2 bases and J lost 0, with 21 bases in between. CDR3 coding DNA: TGTGCCAGCAGCGTTGGGAACTTGCCAGGGACTTTCTCTGGAAACACCATATATTTT. Protein sequence: CASSVGNLPGTFSGNTIYF.

The chain uses TRBV5-1 and TRBJ2-2, with 8 bases that match TRBD2. The length of the CDR3 is 15 residues. From germline, CDR1 is SGHRS and CDR2 YFSETQ. V lost 4 bases to trimming and J lost 6 bases; unmatched junction nucleotides: 8. The CDR3 DNA reads TGCGCCAGCAGCGTAGCGGGGCATAGCTCCGGGGAGCTGTTTTTT. Encoded protein: CASSVAGHSSGELFF.

This clonotype was seen a handful of times. CDR3 bases: TGCAGTGCTAGTACGGCGGCCTACGAGCAGTACTTC. It yields the protein CSASTAAYEQYF. The V and J genes are TRBV20-1 and TRBJ2-7, with D hard to call. The CDR3 consists of 12 residues. Trimming cost V 3 bases and J 2 bases, with 8 bases left between them. In germline, CDR1 is DFQATT, CDR2 SNEGSKA (reference sequence).

This clonotype was recorded a few times. The chain couples TRBV24-1 to TRBJ2-1; 7 positions agree with TRBD1. The germline gives CDR1 KGHDR, CDR2 SFDVKD. J lost 6 bases, V lost 7 bases, and 17 bases had no gene match. This CDR3 contains 17 residues. The CDR3: CATSEPQDDRVRNEQFF. CDR3 DNA sequence: TGTGCCACCAGCGAACCCCAAGACGACAGGGTTCGCAATGAGCAGTTCTTC.

The chain joins TRBV5-1 to TRBJ2-7; 10 nucleotides align to TRBD1. The CDR3 is 13 residues long. Germline V gene lookup returns CDR1 SGHRS and CDR2 YFSETQ. J gave up 6 bases and V 3 bases, and 3 bases lay outside the gene matches. The CDR3 region has the DNA TGCGCCAGCAGCTCTGGACAGGGGGGCGAGCAGTACTTC. It yields the protein CASSSGQGGEQYF.

V is TRBV6-1 and J is TRBJ2-1; 10 bases are a match to TRBD2. Unmatched junction bases numbered 8, after V lost 11 bases and J lost 4 bases. Germline V gene data show CDR1 as MNHNS and CDR2 as SASEGT. The CDR3 is 14 amino acids. CDR3 DNA: TGTGCCGCTAGACTAGCGGGCCTATACAATGAGCAGTTCTTC. This sequence encodes CAARLAGLYNEQFF.

There are a few counts of this clonotype. The chain combines TRBV5-1 with TRBJ2-3; 9 nucleotides agree with TRBD1. The CDR3 consists of 17 residues. J lost 4 bases, V lost 4 bases, and 13 bases had no gene match. Germline V gene data show CDR1 as SGHRS and CDR2 as YFSETQ. The CDR3 protein is CASSHTTGGAFADTQYF. CDR3 bases: TGCGCCAGCAGCCATACCACAGGGGGCGCTTTCGCAGATACGCAGTATTTT.

The chain links TRBV5-1 to TRBJ2-1; 7 nucleotides agree with TRBD2. V was pared by 4 bases and J by 6 bases, with 10 bases of the junction left unmatched. Looked up from germline, CDR1 is SGHRS and CDR2 is YFSETQ. This CDR3 is 15 amino acids long. The CDR3 DNA follows: TGCGCCAGCAGCAAAAGGGCTGGCGGGGGCAATGAGCAGTTCTTC. It yields the protein CASSKRAGGGNEQFF. The entire variable domain, with the rest obtained from reference TRBV5-1 and TRBJ2-1, is as follows: KAGVTQTPRYLIKTRGQQVTLSCSPISGHRSVSWYQQTPGQGLQFLFEYFSETQRNKGNFPGRFSGRQFSNSRSEMNVSTLELGDSALYLCASSKRAGGGNEQFFGPGTRLTVL.

This clonotype showed up many times. This chain joins TRBV5-5 and TRBJ1-1; tentative D call: TRBD1 (6 bases). V lost 1 base to trimming and J lost 0 bases, with 13 bases between them. From germline, CDR1 is SGHKS and CDR2 YYEKEE (reference sequence). The CDR3 runs to 16 residues. The CDR3 DNA reads TGTGCCAGCAGCTTGAGGGTGACAGGAATGAACACTGAAGCTTTCTTT. Translating it yields CASSLRVTGMNTEAFF.

This clonotype has at least ten counts. The chain joins TRBV3-1 to TRBJ1-2, with D unclear. This CDR3 contains 13 residues. V was pared by 5 bases and J by 8 bases, with 15 bases between. Germline V gene sequence: CDR1 LGHDT, CDR2 YNNKEL (reference sequence). The CDR3 sequence is CASSFGRLAGYTF. DNA of the CDR3: TGTGCCAGCAGCTTTGGACGGTTAGCAGGCTACACCTTC.

This clonotype was found many times. The chain recombines TRBV28 with TRBJ2-7; weak D call: TRBD2 (5 bases). CDR3 length: 13 amino acids. Germline-derived CDR1 and CDR2 are MDHEN and SYDVKM. V dropped 6 bases and J dropped 2 bases, with 11 bases sitting between them. The CDR3 DNA reads as TGTGCCAGCAGACCGGGGTCGACCTACGAGCAGTACTTC. Protein: CASRPGSTYEQYF.